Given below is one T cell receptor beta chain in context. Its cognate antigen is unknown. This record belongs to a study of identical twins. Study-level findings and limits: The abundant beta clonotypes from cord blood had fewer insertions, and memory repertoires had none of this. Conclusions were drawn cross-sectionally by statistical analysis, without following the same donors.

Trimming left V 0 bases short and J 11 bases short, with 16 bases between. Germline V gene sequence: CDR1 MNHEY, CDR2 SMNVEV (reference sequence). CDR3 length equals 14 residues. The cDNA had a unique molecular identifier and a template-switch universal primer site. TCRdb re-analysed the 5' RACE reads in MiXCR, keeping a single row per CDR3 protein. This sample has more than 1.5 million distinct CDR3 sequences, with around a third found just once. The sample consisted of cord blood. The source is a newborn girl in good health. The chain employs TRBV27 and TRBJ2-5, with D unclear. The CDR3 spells CASSLSRPNDEQYF. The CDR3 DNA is TGTGCCAGCAGTTTATCGCGGCCCAATGATGAGCAGTACTTC.